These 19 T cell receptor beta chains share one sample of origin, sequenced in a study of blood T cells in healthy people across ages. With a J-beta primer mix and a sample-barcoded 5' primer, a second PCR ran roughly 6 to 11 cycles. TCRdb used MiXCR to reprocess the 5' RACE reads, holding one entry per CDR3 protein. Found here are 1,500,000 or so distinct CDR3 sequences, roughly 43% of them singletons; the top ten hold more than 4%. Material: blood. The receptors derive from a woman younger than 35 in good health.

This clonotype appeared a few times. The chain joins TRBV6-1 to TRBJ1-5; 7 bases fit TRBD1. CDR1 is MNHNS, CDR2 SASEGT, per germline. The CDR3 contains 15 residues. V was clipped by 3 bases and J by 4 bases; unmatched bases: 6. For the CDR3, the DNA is TGTGCCAGCAGTGAGCACAGGGGAGGGAATCAGCCCCAGCATTTT. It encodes CASSEHRGGNQPQHF.

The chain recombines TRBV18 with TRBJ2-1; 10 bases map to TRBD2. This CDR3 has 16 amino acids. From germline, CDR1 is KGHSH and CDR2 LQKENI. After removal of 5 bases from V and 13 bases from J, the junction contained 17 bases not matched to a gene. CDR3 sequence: CASSSLAGVAQETQFF. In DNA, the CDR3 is TGTGCCAGCTCATCCCTAGCGGGAGTCGCCCAAGAGACCCAGTTCTTC. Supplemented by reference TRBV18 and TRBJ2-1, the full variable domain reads NAGVMQNPRHLVRRRGQEARLRCSPMKGHSHVYWYRQLPEEGLKFMVYLQKENIIDESGMPKERFSAEFPKEGPSILRIQQVVRGDSAAYFCASSSLAGVAQETQFFGPGTRLTVL.

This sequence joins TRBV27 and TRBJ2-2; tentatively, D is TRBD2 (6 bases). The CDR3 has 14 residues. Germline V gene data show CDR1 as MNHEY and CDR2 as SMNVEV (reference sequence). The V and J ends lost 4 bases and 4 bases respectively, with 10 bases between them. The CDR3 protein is CASSYRRGTGELFF. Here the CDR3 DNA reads TGTGCCAGCAGTTACAGGAGGGGCACCGGGGAGCTGTTTTTT.

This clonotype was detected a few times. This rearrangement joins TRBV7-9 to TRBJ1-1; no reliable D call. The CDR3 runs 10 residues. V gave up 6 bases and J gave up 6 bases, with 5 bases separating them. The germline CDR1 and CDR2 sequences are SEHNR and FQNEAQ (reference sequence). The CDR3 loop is CASRSSEAFF. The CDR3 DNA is TGTGCCAGCAGGTCCTCTGAAGCTTTCTTT. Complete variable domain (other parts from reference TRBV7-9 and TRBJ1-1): DTGVSQNPRHKITKRGQNVTFRCDPISEHNRLYWYRQTLGQGPEFLTYFQNEAQLEKSRLLSDRFSAERPKGSFSTLEIQRTEQGDSAMYLCASRSSEAFFGQGTRLTVV.

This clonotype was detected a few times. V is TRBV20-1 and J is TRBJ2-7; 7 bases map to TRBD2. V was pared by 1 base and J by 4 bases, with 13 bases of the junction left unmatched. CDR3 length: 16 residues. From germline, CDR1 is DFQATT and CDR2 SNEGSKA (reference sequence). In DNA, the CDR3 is TGCAGTGCTAGAGTCGGTGAGGGAGGGGAAAAATACGAGCAGTACTTC. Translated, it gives CSARVGEGGEKYEQYF.

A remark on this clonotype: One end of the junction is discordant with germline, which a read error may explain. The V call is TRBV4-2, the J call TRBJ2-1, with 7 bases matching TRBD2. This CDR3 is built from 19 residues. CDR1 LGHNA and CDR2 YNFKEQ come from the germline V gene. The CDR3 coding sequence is TGTGCCAGCAGCCAAGATCCCAAACGTCTAGCGGAGGGGAGGGATGAGCTGTTCTTC. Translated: CASSQDPKRLAEGRDELFF.

The CDR3 loop is CASNTGRGKAFF. The CDR3 nucleotides are TGTGCCAGCAACACCGGGAGAGGGAAAGCTTTCTTT. V is TRBV12-3 or TRBV12-4 and J is TRBJ1-1; unclear D gene. This CDR3 has 12 amino acids. The V and J ends lost 7 bases and 9 bases respectively, with 15 bases between them.

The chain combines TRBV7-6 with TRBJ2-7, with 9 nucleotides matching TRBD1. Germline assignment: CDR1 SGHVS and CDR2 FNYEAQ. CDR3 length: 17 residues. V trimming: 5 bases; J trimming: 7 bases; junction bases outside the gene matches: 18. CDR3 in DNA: TGTGCCAGCAGCCCAGGACAGGGGAGGTCTACCTACAATGAGCAGTACTTC. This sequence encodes CASSPGQGRSTYNEQYF.

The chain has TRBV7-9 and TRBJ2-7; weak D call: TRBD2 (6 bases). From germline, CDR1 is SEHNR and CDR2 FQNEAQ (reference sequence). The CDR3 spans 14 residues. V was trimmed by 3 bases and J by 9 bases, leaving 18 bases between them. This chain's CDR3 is CASSFEYHGSAQYF. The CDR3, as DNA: TGTGCCAGCAGCTTTGAATACCACGGGAGCGCGCAGTACTTC.

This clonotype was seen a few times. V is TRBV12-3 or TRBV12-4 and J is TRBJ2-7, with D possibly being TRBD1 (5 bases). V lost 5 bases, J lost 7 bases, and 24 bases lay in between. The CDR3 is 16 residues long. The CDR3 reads CASSASGSRRPEEQYF. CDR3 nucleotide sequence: TGTGCCAGCAGTGCATCAGGGTCGAGACGCCCCGAGGAGCAGTACTTC.

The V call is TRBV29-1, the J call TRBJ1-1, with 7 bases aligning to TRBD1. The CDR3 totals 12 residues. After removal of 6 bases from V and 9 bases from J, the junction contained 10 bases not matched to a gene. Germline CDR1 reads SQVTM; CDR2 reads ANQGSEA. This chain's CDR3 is CSVGDRDAQAFF. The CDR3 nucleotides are TGCAGCGTAGGGGACAGAGACGCTCAAGCTTTCTTT.

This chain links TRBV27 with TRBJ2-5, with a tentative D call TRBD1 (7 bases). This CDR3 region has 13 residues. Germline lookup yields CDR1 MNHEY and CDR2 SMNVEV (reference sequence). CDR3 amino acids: CAIMRDSQETQYF. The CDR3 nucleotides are TGTGCAATAATGCGGGACAGCCAAGAGACCCAGTACTTC.

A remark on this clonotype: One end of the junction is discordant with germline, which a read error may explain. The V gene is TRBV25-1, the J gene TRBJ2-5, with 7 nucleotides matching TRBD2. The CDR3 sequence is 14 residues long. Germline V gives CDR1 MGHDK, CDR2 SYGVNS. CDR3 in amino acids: CASSPLADQEAQYF. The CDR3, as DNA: TGTGCCAGCAGTCCTCTAGCGGACCAAGAGGCCCAGTACTTC.

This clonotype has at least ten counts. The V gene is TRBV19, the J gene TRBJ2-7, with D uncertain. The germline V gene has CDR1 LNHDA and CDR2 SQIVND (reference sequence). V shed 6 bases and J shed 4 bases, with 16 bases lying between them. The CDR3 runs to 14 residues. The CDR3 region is CASSLGPASYEQYF. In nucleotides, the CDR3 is TGTGCCAGTAGCCTCGGACCCGCCTCGTACGAGCAGTACTTC.

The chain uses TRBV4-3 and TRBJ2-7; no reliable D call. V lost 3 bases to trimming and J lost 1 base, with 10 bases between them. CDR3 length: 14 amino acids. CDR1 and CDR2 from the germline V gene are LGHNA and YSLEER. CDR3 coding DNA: TGCGCCAGCAGCCAGTCCCTGGGGTCCTACGAGCAGTACTTC. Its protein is CASSQSLGSYEQYF.

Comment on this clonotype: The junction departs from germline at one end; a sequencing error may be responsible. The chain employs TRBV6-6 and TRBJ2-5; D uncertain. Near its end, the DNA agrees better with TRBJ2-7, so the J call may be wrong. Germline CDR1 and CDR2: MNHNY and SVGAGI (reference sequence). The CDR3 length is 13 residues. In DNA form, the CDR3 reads TGTGCCAACAGTTACTCCAGCGTCCACGAGCAGTACTTC. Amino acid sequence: CANSYSSVHEQYF.

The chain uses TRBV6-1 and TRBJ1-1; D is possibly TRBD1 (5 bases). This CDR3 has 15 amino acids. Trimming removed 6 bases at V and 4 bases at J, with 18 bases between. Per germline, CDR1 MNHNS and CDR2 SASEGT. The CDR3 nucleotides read TGTGCCAGCAGAGCCCCCGGCGGGGGGTTCACTGAAGCTTTCTTT. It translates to CASRAPGGGFTEAFF.

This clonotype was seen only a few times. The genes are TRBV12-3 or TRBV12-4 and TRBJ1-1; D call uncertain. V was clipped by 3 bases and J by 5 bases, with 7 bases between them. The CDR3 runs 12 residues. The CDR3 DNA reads TGTGCCAGCAGTTTGGAACGGACTGAAGCTTTCTTT. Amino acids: CASSLERTEAFF.

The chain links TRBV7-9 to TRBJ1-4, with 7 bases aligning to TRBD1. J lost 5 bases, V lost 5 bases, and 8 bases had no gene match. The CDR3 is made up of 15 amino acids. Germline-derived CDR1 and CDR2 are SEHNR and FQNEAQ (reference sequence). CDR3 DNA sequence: TGTGCCAGCAGCCACAGGGGACAGCTGAATGAAAAACTGTTTTTT. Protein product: CASSHRGQLNEKLFF.